This TCR beta chain was identified during a study of cytomegalovirus exposure and HLA in healthy donors. About the study: One earlier analysis, a look at approximately 180 million T cells, found more than 100 million unique TCR beta sequences. Study-level results: About 90% or about 30% of the time was how often most TCR beta V segments were productive, according to an earlier analysis.

About this clone itself: Its target is unknown.

PCR used 60 Vbeta primers and 13 Jbeta primers. Clones were read by immunoSEQ multiplex PCR, and TCRdb kept only the in-frame ones, dropping some. The top ten hold 3% of the sample, which has over 100,000 clones, 79% seen once. Germline loops: CDR1 MGHRA, CDR2 YSYEKL. The V and J ends lost 7 bases and 5 bases, in that order; junction bases with no gene match: 8. The CDR3 covers 14 residues. The sequence was collected from a woman between 18 and 29 years old in good health and CMV-seropositive. The specimen sequenced was PBMCs. The gene calls are TRBV4-1 and TRBJ2-5, with TRBD1 matching 9 bases. The CDR3 region is CASNRGQGGETQYF. CDR3 nucleotide sequence: TGCGCCAGCAATCGGGGACAGGGAGGGGAGACCCAGTACTTC.